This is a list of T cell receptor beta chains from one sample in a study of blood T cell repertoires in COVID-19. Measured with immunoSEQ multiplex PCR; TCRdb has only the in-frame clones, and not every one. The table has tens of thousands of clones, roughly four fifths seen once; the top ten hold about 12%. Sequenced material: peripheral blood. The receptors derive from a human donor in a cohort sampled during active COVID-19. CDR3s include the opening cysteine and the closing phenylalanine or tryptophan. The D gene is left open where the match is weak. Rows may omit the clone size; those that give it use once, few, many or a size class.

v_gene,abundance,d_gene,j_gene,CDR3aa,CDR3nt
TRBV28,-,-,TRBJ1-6,CASSFQQGGGSPLHF,TGTGCCAGCAGTTTTCAACAGGGTGGCGGGTCACCCCTCCACTTT
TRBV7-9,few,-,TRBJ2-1,CASSLQGDTGNEQFF,TGTGCCAGCAGCCTACAGGGTGATACGGGCAATGAGCAGTTCTTC
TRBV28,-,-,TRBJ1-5,CASSLGHSNQPQHF,TGTGCCAGCAGTCTGGGACACAGCAATCAGCCCCAGCATTTT
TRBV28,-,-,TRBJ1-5,CASRGTPYSNQPQHF,TGTGCCAGCAGGGGCACTCCATATAGCAATCAGCCCCAGCATTTT
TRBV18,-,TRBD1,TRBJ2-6,CASSPGTAGAANVLTF,TGTGCCAGCTCACCCGGGACAGCCGGCGCGGCCAACGTCCTGACTTTC
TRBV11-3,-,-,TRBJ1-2,CASSLSGHGYTF,TGTGCCAGCAGCTTATCAGGGCATGGCTACACCTTC
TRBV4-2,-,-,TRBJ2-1,CASSQVLKRSSYNEQFF,TGTGCCAGCAGCCAAGTACTTAAGCGGTCCTCCTACAATGAGCAGTTCTTC
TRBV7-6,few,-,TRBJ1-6,CASSLAEGSSYNSPLHF,TGTGCCAGCAGCTTAGCGGAGGGTAGCTCCTATAATTCACCCCTCCACTTT
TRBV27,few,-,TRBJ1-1,CASSLTEKNTEAFF,TGTGCCAGCAGTTTGACTGAAAAGAACACTGAAGCTTTCTTT
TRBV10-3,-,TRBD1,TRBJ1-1,CAISRDRGGEAFF,TGTGCCATCAGTAGAGACAGGGGTGGTGAAGCTTTCTTT
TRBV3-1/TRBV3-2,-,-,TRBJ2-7,CASSQWGEPYEQYF,TGTGCCAGCAGCCAGTGGGGGGAGCCCTACGAGCAGTACTTC
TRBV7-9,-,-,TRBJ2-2,CASSPGGSPTYTGELFF,TGTGCCAGCAGCCCCGGTGGTAGTCCTACTTACACCGGGGAGCTGTTTTTT
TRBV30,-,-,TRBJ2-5,CAWNPLGTSGTQYF,TGTGCCTGGAATCCTCTGGGTACCTCGGGGACCCAGTACTTC
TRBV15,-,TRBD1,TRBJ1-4,CATSSLGRTGMEKLFF,TGTGCCACCAGCAGCTTGGGTAGGACAGGGATGGAAAAACTGTTTTTT
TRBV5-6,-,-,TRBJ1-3,CASSIGAFIGNTIYF,TGTGCCAGCAGCATCGGAGCCTTCATCGGAAACACCATATATTTT
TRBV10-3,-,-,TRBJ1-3,CAIGRGYSGNTIYF,TGTGCCATCGGGCGAGGGTACTCTGGAAACACCATATATTTT
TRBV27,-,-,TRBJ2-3,CASSFGTSTDTQYF,TGTGCCAGCAGTTTCGGGACTAGCACAGATACGCAGTATTTT
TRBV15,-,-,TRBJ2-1,CATSRAGDEQFF,TGTGCCACCAGCAGAGCAGGGGATGAGCAGTTCTTC
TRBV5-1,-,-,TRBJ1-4,CASSLWPPGTNEKLFF,TGCGCCAGCAGCTTGTGGCCGCCGGGAACTAATGAAAAACTGTTTTTT
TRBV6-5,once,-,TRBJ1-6,CASSYSVSAPGSPLHF,TGTGCCAGCAGTTACTCAGTTTCAGCCCCAGGATCACCCCTCCACTTT
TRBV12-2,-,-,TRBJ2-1,CASGRASGGAILNEQFF,TGTGCAAGTGGCCGGGCTAGCGGGGGGGCCATCCTCAATGAGCAGTTCTTC
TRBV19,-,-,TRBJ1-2,CASSIDRLVDYGYTF,TGTGCCAGTAGTATAGACAGGCTGGTGGACTATGGCTACACCTTC
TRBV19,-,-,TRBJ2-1,CASSIDRYNEQFF,TGTGCCAGTAGTATAGACAGATACAATGAGCAGTTCTTC
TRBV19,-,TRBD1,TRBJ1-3,CASSRQGPSIGNTIYF,TGTGCCAGTAGCCGACAGGGACCCAGCATTGGAAACACCATATATTTT
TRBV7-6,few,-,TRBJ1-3,CASSLGIASSGNTIYF,TGTGCCAGCAGCTTAGGTATAGCGAGCTCTGGAAACACCATATATTTT
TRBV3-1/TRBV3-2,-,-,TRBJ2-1,CASSRSEETEQFF,TGTGCCAGCAGCCGAAGCGAGGAGACTGAGCAGTTCTTC
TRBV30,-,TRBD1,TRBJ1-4,CAWSRLTGGGEKLFF,TGTGCCTGGAGCAGACTAACAGGGGGTGGTGAAAAACTGTTTTTT
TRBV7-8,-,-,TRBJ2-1,CASSPRRGKNNEQFF,TGTGCCAGCAGCCCACGGCGGGGAAAAAACAATGAGCAGTTCTTC
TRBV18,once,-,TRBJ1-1,CASSRRGVGTEAFF,TGTGCCAGCTCCCGCCGGGGGGTAGGGACTGAAGCTTTCTTT
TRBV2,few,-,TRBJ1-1,CASSEVEVLTQEEGNTEAFF,TGTGCCAGCAGTGAAGTCGAGGTCCTCACACAAGAAGAAGGGAACACTGAAGCTTTCTTT
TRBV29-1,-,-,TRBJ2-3,CSVAQGSGDTQYF,TGCAGCGTGGCTCAGGGGTCGGGAGATACGCAGTATTTT
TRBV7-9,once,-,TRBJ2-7,CASSLNRDNYEQYF,TGTGCCAGCAGCTTAAACCGGGACAACTACGAGCAGTACTTC
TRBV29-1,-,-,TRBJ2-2,CSVQGAGNTGELFF,TGCAGCGTTCAAGGGGCGGGAAACACCGGGGAGCTGTTTTTT
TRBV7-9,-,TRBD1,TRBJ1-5,CASSPGTDYSNQPQHF,TGTGCCAGCAGCCCTGGGACAGATTATAGCAATCAGCCCCAGCATTTT
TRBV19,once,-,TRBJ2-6,CASSRGTGANVLTF,TGTGCCAGTAGCCGCGGGACCGGGGCCAACGTCCTGACTTTC
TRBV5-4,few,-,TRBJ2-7,CASSLRLGRGEQYF,TGTGCCAGCAGCTTGCGGCTAGGCCGGGGCGAGCAGTACTTC
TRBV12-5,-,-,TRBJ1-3,CASGLWDSLTGSSGNTIYF,TGTGCTAGTGGTTTGTGGGACTCTCTCACCGGGAGCTCTGGAAACACCATATATTTT
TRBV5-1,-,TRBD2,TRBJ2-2,CASSHIAGANTGELFF,TGCGCCAGCAGCCATATAGCGGGGGCGAACACCGGGGAGCTGTTTTTT
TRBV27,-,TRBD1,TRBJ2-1,CASSPLTGSSYNEQFF,TGTGCCAGCAGTCCCTTGACAGGGAGCTCCTACAATGAGCAGTTCTTC
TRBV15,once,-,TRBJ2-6,CATSREGQLSGANVLTF,TGTGCCACCAGCAGAGAGGGCCAATTGTCAGGGGCCAACGTCCTGACTTTC
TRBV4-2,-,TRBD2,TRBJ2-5,CASSQEDKRGPEGETQYF,TGTGCCAGCAGCCAAGAGGACAAGCGGGGGCCAGAGGGAGAGACCCAGTACTTC
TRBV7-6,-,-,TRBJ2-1,CASSFRGEENEQFF,TGTGCCAGCAGCTTTCGGGGAGAGGAAAATGAGCAGTTCTTC
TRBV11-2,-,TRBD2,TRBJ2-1,CASSLLTSGEQFF,TGTGCCAGCAGCTTACTCACTAGCGGTGAGCAGTTCTTC
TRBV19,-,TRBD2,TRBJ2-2,CASSAPRGGRGTGELFF,TGTGCCAGTAGTGCCCCGCGGGGGGGCCGGGGAACCGGGGAGCTGTTTTTT
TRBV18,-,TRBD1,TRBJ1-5,CASSETGLGNQPQHF,TGTGCCAGCTCAGAGACAGGGCTGGGCAATCAGCCCCAGCATTTT
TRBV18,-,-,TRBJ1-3,CASSQSYSGNTIYF,TGTGCCAGCTCACAGTCCTACTCTGGAAACACCATATATTTT
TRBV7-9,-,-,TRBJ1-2,CASSYSEGGSYGYTF,TGTGCCAGCAGCTATAGCGAGGGGGGGTCCTATGGCTACACCTTC
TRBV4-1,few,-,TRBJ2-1,CASSLERKSSYNEQFF,TGCGCCAGCAGCCTTGAGAGGAAGAGCTCCTACAATGAGCAGTTCTTC
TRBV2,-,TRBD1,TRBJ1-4,CASSDGRGRINEKLFF,TGTGCCAGCAGTGACGGCAGGGGGCGAATTAATGAAAAACTGTTTTTT
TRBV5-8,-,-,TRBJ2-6,CASSLAVGSGANVLTF,TGTGCCAGCAGCTTGGCTGTCGGCTCTGGGGCCAACGTCCTGACTTTC
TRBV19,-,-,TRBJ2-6,CASSIIWRGGANVLTF,TGTGCCAGTAGTATTATTTGGAGGGGTGGGGCCAACGTCCTGACTTTC
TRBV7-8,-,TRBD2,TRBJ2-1,CASSLVLSGGIEQFF,TGTGCCAGCAGCTTAGTTCTTAGCGGGGGAATTGAGCAGTTCTTC
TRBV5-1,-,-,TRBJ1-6,CASSPLYNSPLHF,TGCGCCAGCAGCCCCTTATATAATTCACCCCTCCACTTT